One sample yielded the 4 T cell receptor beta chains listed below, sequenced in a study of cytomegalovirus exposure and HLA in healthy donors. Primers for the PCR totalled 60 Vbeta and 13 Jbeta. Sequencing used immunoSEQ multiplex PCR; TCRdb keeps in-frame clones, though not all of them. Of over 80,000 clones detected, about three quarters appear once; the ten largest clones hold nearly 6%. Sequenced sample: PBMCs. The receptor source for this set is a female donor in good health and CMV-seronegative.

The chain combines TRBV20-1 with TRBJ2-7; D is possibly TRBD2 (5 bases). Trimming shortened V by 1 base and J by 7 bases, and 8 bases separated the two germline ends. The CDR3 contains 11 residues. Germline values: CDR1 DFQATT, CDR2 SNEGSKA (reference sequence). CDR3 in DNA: TGCAGTGCTAGAGCTCCGGGGGAGCAGTACTTC. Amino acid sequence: CSARAPGEQYF.

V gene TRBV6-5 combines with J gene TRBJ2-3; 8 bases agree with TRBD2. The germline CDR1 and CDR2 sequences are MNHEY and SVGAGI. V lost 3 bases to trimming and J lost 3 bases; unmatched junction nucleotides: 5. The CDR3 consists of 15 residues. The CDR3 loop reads CASSYRGGGTDTQYF. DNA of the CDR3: TGTGCCAGCAGTTATAGGGGCGGGGGGACAGATACGCAGTATTTT.

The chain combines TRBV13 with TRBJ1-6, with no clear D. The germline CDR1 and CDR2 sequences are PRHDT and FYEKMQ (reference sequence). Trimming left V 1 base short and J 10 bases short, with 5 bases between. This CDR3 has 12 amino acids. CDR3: CASSLVRSPLHF. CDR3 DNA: TGTGCCAGCAGCTTAGTGCGCTCACCCCTCCACTTT.

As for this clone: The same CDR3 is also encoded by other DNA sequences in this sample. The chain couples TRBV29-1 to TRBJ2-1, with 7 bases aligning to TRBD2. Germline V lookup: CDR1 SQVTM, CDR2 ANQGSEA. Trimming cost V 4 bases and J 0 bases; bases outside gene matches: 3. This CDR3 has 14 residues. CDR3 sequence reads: CSVVGGSSYNEQFF. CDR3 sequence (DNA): TGCAGCGTTGTGGGGGGGAGCTCCTACAATGAGCAGTTCTTC.